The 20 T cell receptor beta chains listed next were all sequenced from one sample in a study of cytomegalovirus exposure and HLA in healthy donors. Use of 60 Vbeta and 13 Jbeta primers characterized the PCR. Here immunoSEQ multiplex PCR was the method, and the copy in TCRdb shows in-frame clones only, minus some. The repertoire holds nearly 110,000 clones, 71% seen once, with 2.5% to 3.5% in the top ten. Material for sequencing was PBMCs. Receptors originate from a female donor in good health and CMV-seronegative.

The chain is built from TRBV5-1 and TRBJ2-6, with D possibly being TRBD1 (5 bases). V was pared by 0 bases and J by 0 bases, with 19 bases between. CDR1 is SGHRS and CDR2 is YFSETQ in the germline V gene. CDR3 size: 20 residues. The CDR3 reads CASSLVGRALGSSGANVLTF. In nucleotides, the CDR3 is TGCGCCAGCAGCTTGGTGGGCAGGGCCTTAGGGTCCTCTGGGGCCAACGTCCTGACTTTC.

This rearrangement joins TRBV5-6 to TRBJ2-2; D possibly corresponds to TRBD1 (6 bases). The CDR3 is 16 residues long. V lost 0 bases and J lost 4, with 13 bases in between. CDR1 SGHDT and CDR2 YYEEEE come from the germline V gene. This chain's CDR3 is CASSLDWTAGTGELFF. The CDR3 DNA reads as TGTGCCAGCAGCTTGGATTGGACAGCAGGCACCGGGGAGCTGTTTTTT.

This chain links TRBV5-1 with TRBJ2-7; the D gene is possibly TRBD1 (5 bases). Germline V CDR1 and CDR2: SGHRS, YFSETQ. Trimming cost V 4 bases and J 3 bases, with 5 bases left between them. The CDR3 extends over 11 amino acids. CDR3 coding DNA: TGCGCCAGCAGCACAGGCTACGAGCAGTACTTC. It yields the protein CASSTGYEQYF.

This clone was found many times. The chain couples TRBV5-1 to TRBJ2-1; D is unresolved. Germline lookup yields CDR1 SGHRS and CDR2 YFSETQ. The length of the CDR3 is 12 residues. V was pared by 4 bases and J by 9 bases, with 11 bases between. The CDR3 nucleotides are TGCGCCAGCAGCGTGGAAGAGGCTGAGCAGTTCTTC. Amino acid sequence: CASSVEEAEQFF.

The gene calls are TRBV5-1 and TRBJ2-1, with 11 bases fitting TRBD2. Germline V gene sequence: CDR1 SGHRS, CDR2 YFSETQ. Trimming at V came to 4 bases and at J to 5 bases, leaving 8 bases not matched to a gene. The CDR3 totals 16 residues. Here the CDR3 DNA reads TGCGCCAGCAGCCGTTATAGCGGGAGGGGTGACAATGAGCAGTTCTTC. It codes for CASSRYSGRGDNEQFF.

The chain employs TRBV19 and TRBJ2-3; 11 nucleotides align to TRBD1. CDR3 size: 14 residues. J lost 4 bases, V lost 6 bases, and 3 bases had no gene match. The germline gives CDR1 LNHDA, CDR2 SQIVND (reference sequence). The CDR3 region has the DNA TGTGCCAGTAGGTGGACAGGGGGCTCAGATACGCAGTATTTT. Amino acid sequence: CASRWTGGSDTQYF.

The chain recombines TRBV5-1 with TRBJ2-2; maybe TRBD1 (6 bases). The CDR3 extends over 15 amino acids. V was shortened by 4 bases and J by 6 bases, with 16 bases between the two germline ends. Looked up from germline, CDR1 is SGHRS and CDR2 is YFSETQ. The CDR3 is CASSIQGMVPGELFF. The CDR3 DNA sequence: TGCGCCAGCAGCATACAGGGTATGGTACCCGGGGAGCTGTTTTTT.

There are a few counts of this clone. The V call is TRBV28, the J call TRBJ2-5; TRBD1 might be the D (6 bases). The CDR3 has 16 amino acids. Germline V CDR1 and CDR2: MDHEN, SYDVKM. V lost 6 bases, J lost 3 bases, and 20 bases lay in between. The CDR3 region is CASSPLRPGHKETQYF. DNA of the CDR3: TGTGCCAGCAGCCCTCTTAGGCCGGGACACAAAGAGACCCAGTACTTC.

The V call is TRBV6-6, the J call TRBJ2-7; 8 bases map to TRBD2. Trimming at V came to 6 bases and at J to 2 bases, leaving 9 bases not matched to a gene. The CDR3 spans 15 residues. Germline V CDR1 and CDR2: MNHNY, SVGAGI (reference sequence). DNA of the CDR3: TGTGCCAGCAGCGAGAGCGGGAGAGCCCCCTACGAGCAGTACTTC. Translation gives CASSESGRAPYEQYF.

The DNA for the CDR3 is TGTGCCAGCAGTTTTTCCCGGACAGGCCCATACGCGCAGTATTTT. This translates into CASSFSRTGPYAQYF. J is TRBJ2-3 and V is TRBV28, with 7 positions matching TRBD1. The germline V gene has CDR1 MDHEN and CDR2 SYDVKM. The CDR3 extends over 15 amino acids. V lost 3 bases and J lost 10; bases outside the gene matches: 13.

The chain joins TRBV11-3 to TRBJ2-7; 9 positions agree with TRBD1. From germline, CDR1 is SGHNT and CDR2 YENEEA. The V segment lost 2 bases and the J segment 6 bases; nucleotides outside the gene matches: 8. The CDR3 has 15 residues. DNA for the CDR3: TGTGCCAGCAGCTTATATGGGACAGGGATTTCCGAGCAGTACTTC. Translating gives CASSLYGTGISEQYF.

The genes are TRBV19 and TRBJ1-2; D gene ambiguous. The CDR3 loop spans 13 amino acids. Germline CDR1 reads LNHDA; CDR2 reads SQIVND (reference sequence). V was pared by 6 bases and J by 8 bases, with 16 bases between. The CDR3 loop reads CASRQIPLRGYTF. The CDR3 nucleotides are TGTGCCAGTAGACAGATTCCCCTCAGGGGCTACACCTTC. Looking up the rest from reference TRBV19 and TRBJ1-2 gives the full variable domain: DGGITQSPKYLFRKEGQNVTLSCEQNLNHDAMYWYRQDPGQGLRLIYYSQIVNDFQKGDIAEGYSVSREKKESFPLTVTSAQKNPTAFYLCASRQIPLRGYTFGSGTRLTVV.

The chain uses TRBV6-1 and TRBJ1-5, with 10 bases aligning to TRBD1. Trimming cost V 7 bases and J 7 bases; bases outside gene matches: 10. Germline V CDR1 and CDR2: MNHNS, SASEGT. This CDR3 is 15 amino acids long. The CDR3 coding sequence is TGTGCCAGCACCCAAGGGACAGGGGCCGAGCAGCCCCAGCATTTT. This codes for CASTQGTGAEQPQHF.

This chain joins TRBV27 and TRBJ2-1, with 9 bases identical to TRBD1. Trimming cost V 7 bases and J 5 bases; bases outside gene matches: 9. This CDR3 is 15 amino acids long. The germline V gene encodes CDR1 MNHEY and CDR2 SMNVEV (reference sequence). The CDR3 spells CASTPMGTGNNEQFF. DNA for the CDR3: TGTGCCAGCACCCCAATGGGGACAGGGAACAATGAGCAGTTCTTC.

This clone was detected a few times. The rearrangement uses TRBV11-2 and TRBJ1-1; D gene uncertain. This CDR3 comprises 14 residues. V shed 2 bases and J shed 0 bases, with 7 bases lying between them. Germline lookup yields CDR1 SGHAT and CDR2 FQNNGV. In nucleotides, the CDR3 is TGTGCCAGCAGCTTACAGTTAATGAACACTGAAGCTTTCTTT. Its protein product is CASSLQLMNTEAFF.

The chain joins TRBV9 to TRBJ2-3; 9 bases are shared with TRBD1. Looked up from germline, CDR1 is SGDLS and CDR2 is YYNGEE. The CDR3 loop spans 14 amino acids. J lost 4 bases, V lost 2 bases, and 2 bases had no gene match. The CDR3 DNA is TGTGCCAGCAGCGTGGACAGGGGAGCAGATACGCAGTATTTT. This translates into CASSVDRGADTQYF. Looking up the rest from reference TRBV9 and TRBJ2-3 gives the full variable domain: DSGVTQTPKHLITATGQRVTLRCSPRSGDLSVYWYQQSLDQGLQFLIQYYNGEERAKGNILERFSAQQFPDLHSELNLSSLELGDSALYFCASSVDRGADTQYFGPGTRLTVL.

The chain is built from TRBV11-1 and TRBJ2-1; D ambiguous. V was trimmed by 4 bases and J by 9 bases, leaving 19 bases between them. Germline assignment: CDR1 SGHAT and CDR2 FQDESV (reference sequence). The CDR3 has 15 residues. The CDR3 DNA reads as TGTGCCAGCAGCTCCAGATCTCTAAAGGAGAGTGAGCAGTTCTTC. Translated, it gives CASSSRSLKESEQFF.

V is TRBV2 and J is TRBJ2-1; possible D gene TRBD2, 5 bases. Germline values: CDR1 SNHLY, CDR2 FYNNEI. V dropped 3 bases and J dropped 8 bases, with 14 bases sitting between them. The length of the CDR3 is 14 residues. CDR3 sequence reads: CASSEEWVGDEQFF. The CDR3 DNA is TGTGCCAGCAGTGAGGAGTGGGTGGGAGATGAGCAGTTCTTC.

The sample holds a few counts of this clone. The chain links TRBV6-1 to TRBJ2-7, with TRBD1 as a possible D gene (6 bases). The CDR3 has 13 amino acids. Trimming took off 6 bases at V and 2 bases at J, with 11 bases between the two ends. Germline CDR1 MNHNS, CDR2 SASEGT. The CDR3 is CASRKDRTYEQYF. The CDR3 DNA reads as TGTGCCAGCAGGAAGGACAGAACCTACGAGCAGTACTTC.

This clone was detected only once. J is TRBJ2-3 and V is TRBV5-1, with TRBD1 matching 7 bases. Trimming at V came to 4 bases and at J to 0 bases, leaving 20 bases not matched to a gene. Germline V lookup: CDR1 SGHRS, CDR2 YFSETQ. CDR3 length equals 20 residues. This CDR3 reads CASSERQGALLPPSTDTQYF. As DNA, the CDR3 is TGCGCCAGCAGCGAAAGACAGGGAGCCCTCCTTCCTCCTAGCACAGATACGCAGTATTTT.